At least ten counts were recorded for the clone carrying this T cell receptor beta chain. Its specificity is not known. The data are from a study of T cell repertoires in cytomegalovirus infection. TCRdb reprocessed the reads via MiXCR and lists one record per CDR3 protein. This table has around 100,000 distinct CDR3 sequences, around 10% appearing once. The germline V gene encodes CDR1 MDHEN and CDR2 SYDVKM. V lost 6 bases, J lost 3 bases, and 7 bases stayed unmatched. The CDR3 consists of 15 residues. Sequenced sample: PBMCs, sequenced either directly or after in vitro stimulation (not recorded which). This chain connects TRBV28 to TRBJ2-7, with 11 bases matching TRBD2. This receptor was obtained from a human donor in good health (CMV status not recorded). Some clones in this sample may be carry-over from other donors' samples. The CDR3 spells CASSQGLAELYEQYF. DNA of the CDR3: TGTGCCAGCAGCCAGGGACTAGCGGAGCTCTACGAGCAGTACTTC.